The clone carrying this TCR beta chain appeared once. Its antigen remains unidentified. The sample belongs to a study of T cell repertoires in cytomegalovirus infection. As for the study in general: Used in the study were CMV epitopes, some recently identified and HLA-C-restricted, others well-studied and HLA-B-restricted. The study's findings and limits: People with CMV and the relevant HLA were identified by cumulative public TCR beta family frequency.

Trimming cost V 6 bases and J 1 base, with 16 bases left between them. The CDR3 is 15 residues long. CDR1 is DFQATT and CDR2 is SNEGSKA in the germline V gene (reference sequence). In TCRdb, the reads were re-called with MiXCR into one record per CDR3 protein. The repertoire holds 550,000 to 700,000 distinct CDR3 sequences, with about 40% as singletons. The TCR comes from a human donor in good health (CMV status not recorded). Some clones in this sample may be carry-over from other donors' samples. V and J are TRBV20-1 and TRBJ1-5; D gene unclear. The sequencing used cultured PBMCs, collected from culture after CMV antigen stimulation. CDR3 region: CSAEVWARSNQPQHF. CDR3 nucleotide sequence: TGCAGTGCCGAGGTGTGGGCCCGGAGCAATCAGCCCCAGCATTTT.